This T cell receptor beta chain was identified during a study of identical twins. This CDR3 is 15 amino acids long. The germline CDR1 and CDR2 sequences are DFQATT and SNEGSKA (reference sequence). V lost 4 bases to trimming and J lost 9 bases; unmatched junction nucleotides: 8. This clonotype has more than one count but fewer than ten. No antigen is known for it. Points from the study as a whole: Monozygotic twin pairs showed more out-of-frame TCR alpha sharing than models estimated.

Template switching supplied a universal primer site; unique molecular identifiers were carried on the cDNA. TCRdb ran MiXCR on the 5' RACE reads and lists one entry per CDR3 protein. The sample yields 420,000 or so distinct CDR3 sequences, about 18% seen once. This chain joins TRBV20-1 and TRBJ2-1; 14 bases fit TRBD2. Sample: naive T cells sorted from blood. The receptor was isolated from a man aged 50-60 years in good health. This CDR3 is CSATGTSGSFGEQFF. In DNA, the CDR3 is TGCAGTGCTACGGGGACTAGCGGGAGTTTTGGTGAGCAGTTCTTC.